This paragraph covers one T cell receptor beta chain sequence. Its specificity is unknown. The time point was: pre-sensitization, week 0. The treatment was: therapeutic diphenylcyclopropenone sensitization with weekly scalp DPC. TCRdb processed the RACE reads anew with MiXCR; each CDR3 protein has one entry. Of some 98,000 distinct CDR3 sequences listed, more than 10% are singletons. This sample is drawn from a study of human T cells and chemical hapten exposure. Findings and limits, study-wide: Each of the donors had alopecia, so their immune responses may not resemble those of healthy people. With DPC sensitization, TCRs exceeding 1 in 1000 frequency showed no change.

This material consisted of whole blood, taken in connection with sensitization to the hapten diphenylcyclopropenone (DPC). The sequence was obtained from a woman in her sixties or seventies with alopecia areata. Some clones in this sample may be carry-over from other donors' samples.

This chain's CDR3 is CASSPRDRVYQPQHF. CDR3 bases: TGTGCCAGCAGCCCCCGGGACAGAGTTTATCAGCCCCAGCATTTT. The chain employs TRBV7-8 and TRBJ1-5, with 7 bases that match TRBD1. With V trimmed by 5 bases and J by 5 bases, 9 bases remained unmatched. Germline CDR1 SGHVS, CDR2 FQNEAQ. This CDR3 is built from 15 residues.